This TCR beta chain emerged from a study of T cell repertoires in cytomegalovirus infection. Study-wide points: HLA-C-restricted CMV clonotypes gave the most frequent clonotype in two of eight donors.

Germline values: CDR1 MNHNS, CDR2 SASEGT. The CDR3 length is 14 residues. Germline trimming cut 6 bases from V and 0 bases from J; bases unmatched to any gene: 0. This clonotype was counted a few times. Its antigen is not identified. TCRdb ran MiXCR on the reads and lists one entry per CDR3 protein. The repertoire holds 400,000 to 600,000 distinct CDR3 sequences, with about two fifths as singletons. This chain connects TRBV6-1 to TRBJ2-1; TRBD2 aligns across 9 bases. The TCR comes from a human donor in good health (CMV status not recorded). Some clones in this sample may be carry-over from other donors' samples. Sample: cultured PBMCs, taken from culture after CMV antigen stimulation. CDR3 in amino acids: CASRLAGSYNEQFF. CDR3 nucleotides: TGTGCCAGCAGACTAGCGGGCTCCTACAATGAGCAGTTCTTC.